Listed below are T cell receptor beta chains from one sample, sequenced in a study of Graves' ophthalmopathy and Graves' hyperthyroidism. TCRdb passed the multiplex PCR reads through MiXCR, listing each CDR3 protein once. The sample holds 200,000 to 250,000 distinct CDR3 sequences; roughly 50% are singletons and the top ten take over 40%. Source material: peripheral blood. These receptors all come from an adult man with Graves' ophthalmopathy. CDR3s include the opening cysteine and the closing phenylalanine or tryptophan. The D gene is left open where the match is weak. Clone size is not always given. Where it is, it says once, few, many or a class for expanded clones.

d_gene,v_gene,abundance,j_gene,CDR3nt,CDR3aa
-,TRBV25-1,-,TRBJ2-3,TGTGCCAGCAGTGAATTTGGCAGGGCAACAGATACGCAGTATTTT,CASSEFGRATDTQYF
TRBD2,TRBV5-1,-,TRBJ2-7,TGCGCCAGCAGCGCGGGACTAGGCGGATACGAGCAGTACTTC,CASSAGLGGYEQYF
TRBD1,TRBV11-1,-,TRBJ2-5,TGTGCCAGCAGCTCCGGGACAGGGTTTCCGGGTACTGAGACCCAGTACTTC,CASSSGTGFPGTETQYF
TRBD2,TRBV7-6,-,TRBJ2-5,TGTGCCAGCAGCTTAGTTAGCGGGGAAATTGAAGAGACCCAGTACTTC,CASSLVSGEIEETQYF
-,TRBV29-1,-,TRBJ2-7,TGCAGCGCAGCTCGTAGCTCCTACGAGCAGTACTTC,CSAARSSYEQYF
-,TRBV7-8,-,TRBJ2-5,TGCGCCAGCAGCCAATCCCTAGCCGTTACTGGAGGGGCCCAGTACTTC,CASSQSLAVTGGAQYF
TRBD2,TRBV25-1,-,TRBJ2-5,TGTGCCAGCGCTAATCCGGGGACTAGTGGTCAAGAGACCCAGTACTTC,CASANPGTSGQETQYF
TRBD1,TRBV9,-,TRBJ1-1,TGTGCCAGCAGCGCCGCTGGGACAGGGAACACTGAAGCTTTCTTT,CASSAAGTGNTEAFF
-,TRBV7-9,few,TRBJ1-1,TGTGCCAGCAGACCCGGGGGGGGGTCCACTGAAGCTTTCTTT,CASRPGGGSTEAFF
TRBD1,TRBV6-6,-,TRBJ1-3,TGTGCCAGCAGTTCGCAGGGGGACTCTGGAAACACCATATATTTT,CASSSQGDSGNTIYF
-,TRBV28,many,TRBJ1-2,TGTGCCAGCACTCGACCGCTGAGAGGGGAGAACTATGGCTACACCTTC,CASTRPLRGENYGYTF
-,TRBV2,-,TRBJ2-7,TGTGCCAGCAGTTCCCAGGGGGGAACCTACGAGCAGTACTTC,CASSSQGGTYEQYF
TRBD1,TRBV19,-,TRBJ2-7,TGTGCCAGTAGAAAGGACAGGGAGGTCGACGAGCAGTACTTC,CASRKDREVDEQYF
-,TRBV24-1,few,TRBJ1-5,TGTGCCACCAGTGATCACGGGACGGATAGCAATCAGCCCCAGCATTTT,CATSDHGTDSNQPQHF
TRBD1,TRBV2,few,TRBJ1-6,TGTGCCAGCAGAGGACAGGGGGTTTCACCCCTCCACTTT,CASRGQGVSPLHF
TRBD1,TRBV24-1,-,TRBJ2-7,TGTGCCAGCAGACAAGGGGGCCCCAGGTACGAGCAGTACTTC,CASRQGGPRYEQYF